Presented here are 32 T cell receptor beta chains from one specimen sequenced in a study of cytomegalovirus exposure and HLA in healthy donors (dated by TCRdb to about 2017). Libraries came from the immunoSEQ multiplex PCR assay. A mixture of 60 forward primers for TCR Vbeta segments and 13 reverse primers for TCR Jbeta segments was used in the multiplex PCR. The table was pulled from immuneACCESS by TCRdb, which kept in-frame rearrangements only. Such tables lose some clones; where checked, under half of the loss comes from unresolved V genes, and the rest has no known cause. This sample comprises about 120,000 clones, around 80% of them detected only once. Together, the top ten hold 0.24% of the sample. The sample taken for sequencing was PBMCs. Receptor source: a man aged 45-65 years in good health and CMV-seronegative.

The J gene is TRBJ2-3, the V gene TRBV2, with TRBD2 matching over 7 bases. Germline V gene data show CDR1 as SNHLY and CDR2 as FYNNEI. This CDR3 contains 16 residues. The V and J ends lost 7 bases and 0 bases, in that order; junction bases with no gene match: 10. CDR3 loop: CASTRPSGASTDTQYF. Written as DNA, the CDR3 is TGTGCCAGCACCCGACCTAGCGGAGCTAGCACAGATACGCAGTATTTT.

V gene TRBV7-2 combines with J gene TRBJ2-4, with 9 bases that match TRBD2. Germline V lookup: CDR1 SGHTA, CDR2 FQGNSA. This CDR3 is 16 amino acids long. Trimming took 8 bases from V and 0 from J; bases not matched to a gene: 8. The CDR3 bases are TGTGCCAGCGCTTCCGCTAGCGGGATAGCCAAAAACATTCAGTACTTC. Protein: CASASASGIAKNIQYF.

J is TRBJ2-5 and V is TRBV7-2; 10 nucleotides match TRBD2. Germline CDR1 reads SGHTA; CDR2 reads FQGNSA. V shed 3 bases, J shed 5 bases, and the junction held 6 bases outside the gene matches. CDR3 length: 15 amino acids. CDR3 region: CASSFLLAGEETQYF. DNA of the CDR3: TGTGCCAGCAGCTTCCTTCTAGCGGGAGAGGAGACCCAGTACTTC.

The V call is TRBV28, the J call TRBJ1-2; D may be TRBD1 (5 bases). Germline values: CDR1 MDHEN, CDR2 SYDVKM. There are 14 residues in the CDR3. V gave up 4 bases and J gave up 5 bases, with 14 bases separating them. The CDR3 protein is CASSSPREGYGYTF. As DNA, the CDR3 is TGTGCCAGCAGTTCCCCTCGGGAGGGGTATGGCTACACCTTC.

The chain carries TRBV7-9 and TRBJ1-6; 8 bases match TRBD1. Looked up from germline, CDR1 is SEHNR and CDR2 is FQNEAQ (reference sequence). The CDR3 runs to 16 residues. V trimming: 4 bases; J trimming: 4 bases; junction bases outside the gene matches: 6. The CDR3 bases are TGTGCCAGCAGCTCGACAGGGGCCCTTTATAATTCACCCCTCCACTTT. This codes for CASSSTGALYNSPLHF. The variable domain in full, with the rest retrieved from reference TRBV7-9 and TRBJ1-6, is DTGVSQNPRHKITKRGQNVTFRCDPISEHNRLYWYRQTLGQGPEFLTYFQNEAQLEKSRLLSDRFSAERPKGSFSTLEIQRTEQGDSAMYLCASSSTGALYNSPLHFGNGTRLTVT.

The genes are TRBV7-2 and TRBJ2-7; D possibly corresponds to TRBD2 (5 bases). The CDR3 totals 12 residues. With 8 bases removed from V and 5 bases from J, the gap between germline ends came to 13 bases. The V gene's germline CDR1 is SGHTA and CDR2 FQGNSA. The CDR3 DNA follows: TGTGCCAGCCGCCCCGGGGTCCACGAGCAGTACTTC. This sequence encodes CASRPGVHEQYF.

This chain joins TRBV7-2 and TRBJ2-1, with a weak D call TRBD2 (6 bases). V lost 2 bases and J lost 0, with 14 bases in between. This CDR3 comprises 17 residues. Germline V gene lookup returns CDR1 SGHTA and CDR2 FQGNSA. The CDR3 protein is CASSLRGSGSSYNEQFF. CDR3 in DNA: TGTGCCAGCAGCTTAAGAGGAAGCGGGTCCTCCTACAATGAGCAGTTCTTC.

The gene calls are TRBV25-1 and TRBJ2-7, with TRBD2 matching 9 bases. The CDR3 sequence is 14 residues long. Per germline, CDR1 MGHDK and CDR2 SYGVNS. V trimming: 8 bases; J trimming: 4 bases; junction bases outside the gene matches: 9. CDR3 in amino acids: CASGRSGGIYEQYF. As DNA, the CDR3 is TGTGCCAGCGGCCGTAGCGGGGGCATATACGAGCAGTACTTC.

The genes are TRBV20-1 and TRBJ1-4, with no clear D. CDR1 and CDR2 (germline): DFQATT, SNEGSKA (reference sequence). V was clipped by 6 bases and J by 8 bases, with 7 bases between them. This CDR3 contains 10 residues. The CDR3 loop reads CSAKREKLFF. DNA of the CDR3: TGCAGTGCCAAACGGGAAAAACTGTTTTTT.

The V call is TRBV29-1, the J call TRBJ2-7; D is undetermined. This CDR3 comprises 13 residues. The germline V and J ends were trimmed by 2 bases and 3 bases, with 11 bases remaining between them. Looked up from germline, CDR1 is SQVTM and CDR2 is ANQGSEA. The CDR3 sequence: CSVEPSRGYEQYF. The CDR3 DNA is TGCAGCGTTGAACCGAGCAGAGGCTACGAGCAGTACTTC.

The chain links TRBV6-1 to TRBJ2-3; TRBD2 matches 10 bases. The ends lost 9 bases at V and 0 bases at J; junction bases unmatched: 3. Germline V lookup: CDR1 MNHNS, CDR2 SASEGT. This CDR3 is built from 14 residues. The CDR3 loop reads CARTSGQSTDTQYF. In DNA form, the CDR3 reads TGTGCCAGGACTAGCGGGCAAAGCACAGATACGCAGTATTTT.

V and J are TRBV5-1 and TRBJ2-7; weak D call: TRBD1 (6 bases). Trimming took off 4 bases at V and 11 bases at J, with 19 bases between the two ends. Germline V CDR1 and CDR2: SGHRS, YFSETQ. The CDR3 contains 13 residues. DNA for the CDR3: TGCGCCAGCAGCATCGGTTGGCAGGGGCAAAAGTACTTC. Translated, it gives CASSIGWQGQKYF.

This chain uses TRBV28 with TRBJ2-5, with 8 bases lining up with TRBD1. CDR3 length: 16 amino acids. The J segment lost 4 bases and the V segment lost 3 bases, leaving 10 bases of the junction unmatched. Germline V gene lookup returns CDR1 MDHEN and CDR2 SYDVKM. The CDR3 region is CASSLDQGAGGETQYF. The CDR3 nucleotides are TGTGCCAGCAGTTTGGATCAGGGGGCTGGGGGAGAGACCCAGTACTTC. The complete variable domain, with remaining parts taken from reference TRBV28 and TRBJ2-5, reads DVKVTQSSRYLVKRTGEKVFLECVQDMDHENMFWYRQDPGLGLRLIYFSYDVKMKEKGDIPEGYSVSREKKERFSLILESASTNQTSMYLCASSLDQGAGGETQYFGPGTRLLVL.

V is TRBV5-1 and J is TRBJ2-1; 8 nucleotides agree with TRBD1. The V and J ends lost 5 bases and 5 bases, in that order; junction bases with no gene match: 12. Germline lookup yields CDR1 SGHRS and CDR2 YFSETQ. The CDR3 runs 16 residues. The CDR3 DNA sequence: TGCGCCAGCAGATACCGGGACAGGAGCCCTAACAATGAGCAGTTCTTC. This sequence encodes CASRYRDRSPNNEQFF.

This clone occurred once. The genes are TRBV5-4 and TRBJ2-7; possible D gene TRBD2, 5 bases. With 0 bases removed from V and 4 bases from J, the gap between germline ends came to 14 bases. CDR3 length equals 15 residues. Germline lookup yields CDR1 SGHNT and CDR2 YYREEE (reference sequence). DNA for the CDR3: TGTGCCAGCAGCTTGGGCCTCGGGGTCACGTACGAGCAGTACTTC. It yields the protein CASSLGLGVTYEQYF. The variable domain in full, with the rest retrieved from reference TRBV5-4 and TRBJ2-7, is ETGVTQSPTHLIKTRGQQVTLRCSSQSGHNTVSWYQQALGQGPQFIFQYYREEENGRGNFPPRFSGLQFPNYSSELNVNALELDDSALYLCASSLGLGVTYEQYFGPGTRLTVT.

The chain recombines TRBV5-1 with TRBJ1-1; D ambiguous. CDR1 and CDR2 (germline): SGHRS, YFSETQ. The CDR3 sequence is 14 residues long. V lost 4 bases and J 1 base, leaving 11 bases between the germline ends. The CDR3 sequence is CASSPQNGNTEAFF. As DNA, the CDR3 is TGCGCCAGCAGCCCGCAAAACGGGAACACTGAAGCTTTCTTT.

V gene TRBV7-2 combines with J gene TRBJ2-1; 10 bases are shared with TRBD2. CDR3 length: 17 amino acids. Germline values: CDR1 SGHTA, CDR2 FQGNSA. J gave up 2 bases and V 5 bases, and 9 bases lay outside the gene matches. As DNA, the CDR3 is TGTGCCAGCAGCCCACAAGCGGGGGGGCCTCCCTACAATGAGCAGTTCTTC. Its protein is CASSPQAGGPPYNEQFF. Full variable domain (missing parts from reference TRBV7-2 and TRBJ2-1): GAGVSQSPSNKVTEKGKDVELRCDPISGHTALYWYRQSLGQGLEFLIYFQGNSAPDKSGLPSDRFSAERTGGSVSTLTIQRTQQEDSAVYLCASSPQAGGPPYNEQFFGPGTRLTVL.

The V call is TRBV27, the J call TRBJ2-5; D is unresolved. V lost 8 bases and J lost 0, with 10 bases in between. Per germline, CDR1 MNHEY and CDR2 SMNVEV (reference sequence). The CDR3 is made up of 13 amino acids. The CDR3 loop reads CASSRHDQETQYF. The CDR3 bases are TGTGCCAGCTCAAGACATGACCAAGAGACCCAGTACTTC.

This clone was counted a few times. V gene TRBV5-6 combines with J gene TRBJ2-3, with 12 bases matching TRBD2. With 2 bases clipped from V and 4 bases from J, the junction kept 2 bases outside the gene matches. Per germline, CDR1 SGHDT and CDR2 YYEEEE. This CDR3 contains 15 residues. As DNA, the CDR3 is TGTGCCAGCAGCTTTCGGACTAGCGGGGCAGATACGCAGTATTTT. It codes for CASSFRTSGADTQYF.

The J gene is TRBJ1-1, the V gene TRBV19; TRBD1 matches at 10 bases. Losses at the gene ends were 7 bases for V and 2 bases for J; bases not matched to a gene: 13. The CDR3 is made up of 17 amino acids. Per the germline V gene, CDR1 is LNHDA and CDR2 is SQIVND (reference sequence). CDR3 nucleotide sequence: TGTGCCAGTACCCCCCTGGGGACAGGGGCCATCAACACTGAAGCTTTCTTT. It is translated as CASTPLGTGAINTEAFF.

The chain couples TRBV5-1 to TRBJ2-1, with 7 nucleotides matching TRBD1. The CDR3 extends over 11 amino acids. Losses at the gene ends were 4 bases for V and 16 bases for J; bases not matched to a gene: 8. CDR1 and CDR2 from the germline V gene are SGHRS and YFSETQ. CDR3 nucleotides: TGCGCCAGCAGCGGGGACAGCGTCCCCTTCTTC. It is translated as CASSGDSVPFF.

The J gene is TRBJ1-1, the V gene TRBV28, with 8 bases lining up with TRBD1. Germline V gives CDR1 MDHEN, CDR2 SYDVKM. The CDR3 covers 15 residues. V shed 6 bases, J shed 4 bases, and the junction held 10 bases outside the gene matches. The DNA for the CDR3 is TGTGCCAGCAGCCCGGACAGGGTTTTTGCCACTGAAGCTTTCTTT. It codes for CASSPDRVFATEAFF.

CDR3 DNA sequence: TGTGCAAGTCGCTCACTTATATCTAGCACAGATACGCAGTATTTT. This translates into CASRSLISSTDTQYF. The V gene is TRBV12-2, the J gene TRBJ2-3; TRBD2 reflects the table's D call only, with no check against the DNA. TRBV12-2 is listed as a pseudogene. This CDR3 spans 15 amino acids.

The chain recombines TRBV18 with TRBJ2-3; possibly TRBD2 for D (5 bases). Between the trimmed V and J ends, which lost 1 base and 1 base, there was a span of 9 bases. Germline lookup yields CDR1 KGHSH and CDR2 LQKENI. This CDR3 spans 15 amino acids. The CDR3 coding sequence is TGTGCCAGCTCACCACGGGCCGGGGGCACAGATACGCAGTATTTT. Encoded protein: CASSPRAGGTDTQYF.

This clone was counted a few times. This rearrangement joins TRBV5-4 to TRBJ2-1; D possibly corresponds to TRBD2 (7 bases). V was pared by 3 bases and J by 6 bases, with 16 bases between. Germline CDR1 SGHNT, CDR2 YYREEE (reference sequence). The CDR3 consists of 15 residues. CDR3: CASSSRLGGGNEQFF. The CDR3 DNA follows: TGTGCCAGCAGCTCCCGACTAGGGGGGGGCAATGAGCAGTTCTTC.

This rearrangement joins TRBV7-8 to TRBJ2-7, with 7 bases lining up with TRBD1. Germline CDR1 SGHVS, CDR2 FQNEAQ. The CDR3 covers 15 residues. V shed 5 bases, J shed 0 bases, and the junction held 7 bases outside the gene matches. CDR3 nucleotides: TGTGCCAGCAGCCCGTTACAGGGGCCCTCCTACGAGCAGTACTTC. This translates into CASSPLQGPSYEQYF.

Concerning this clone itself: One end of the junction fails to match germline, which may point to a read error. The chain has TRBV5-1 and TRBJ2-7, with 8 bases matching TRBD2. CDR1 and CDR2 from the germline V gene are SGHRS and YFSETQ. The CDR3 loop spans 15 amino acids. In nucleotides, the CDR3 is TGCGTCAGCAGCATATCCGGGACTAGTCAGGTCGAGCAGTACTTC. As protein: CVSSISGTSQVEQYF.

This chain links TRBV6-5 with TRBJ2-5, with unresolved D. Germline CDR1 and CDR2: MNHEY and SVGAGI. V was shortened by 0 bases and J by 4 bases, with 9 bases between the two germline ends. The CDR3 sequence is 14 residues long. Here the CDR3 DNA reads TGTGCCAGCAGTTACTCGAGGCTGGGAGAGACCCAGTACTTC. It codes for CASSYSRLGETQYF.

The chain joins TRBV4-2 to TRBJ1-6, with D possibly TRBD1 on 6 matching bases. This CDR3 comprises 18 residues. In germline, CDR1 is LGHNA, CDR2 YNFKEQ. Trimming cost V 7 bases and J 0 bases, with 19 bases left between them. DNA for the CDR3: TGTGCCAGCACCGCGCTCGGGGGGCAGAGCTCCTATAATTCACCCCTCCACTTT. This gives the protein CASTALGGQSSYNSPLHF.

The chain has TRBV19 and TRBJ1-1; D is undetermined. Looked up from germline, CDR1 is LNHDA and CDR2 is SQIVND (reference sequence). Between the trimmed V and J ends, which lost 5 bases and 0 bases, there was a span of 10 bases. CDR3 length: 14 residues. DNA of the CDR3: TGTGCCAGTAGTTTAGGCCCTATGAACACTGAAGCTTTCTTT. Protein: CASSLGPMNTEAFF.

There are a few counts of this clone. The chain combines TRBV7-3 with TRBJ2-3; 10 bases are shared with TRBD2. V gave up 4 bases and J gave up 4 bases; unmatched junction bases: 11. This CDR3 is 17 amino acids long. Germline V lookup: CDR1 SGHTA, CDR2 FQGTGA. CDR3 DNA: TGTGCCAGCAGCTCCCAAGGGGGAGCGGGGGGGCCAGATACGCAGTATTTT. Its protein is CASSSQGGAGGPDTQYF.

The V and J genes are TRBV20-1 and TRBJ1-1; D gene unclear. The germline V and J ends were trimmed by 7 bases and 1 base, with 7 bases remaining between them. Germline-derived CDR1 and CDR2 are DFQATT and SNEGSKA (reference sequence). The CDR3 is made up of 11 amino acids. CDR3 region: CSVAGNTEAFF. The CDR3 nucleotides are TGCAGTGTTGCCGGGAACACTGAAGCTTTCTTT.